A selection of T cell receptor beta chains follows, all from one sample in a study of cytomegalovirus exposure and HLA in healthy donors. The protocol was immunoSEQ multiplex PCR, while the TCRdb copy is restricted to in-frame clones and leaves out a portion. The profile shows around 94,000 clones, about four fifths of them singletons. The sequenced material came from PBMCs. The source of these receptors is a human donor in good health. Both conserved end residues are part of each CDR3. Fields, in order: J gene, V gene, clone size, D gene, CDR3 protein, CDR3 DNA. D genes are given only for firm matches. Clone sizes are given selectively: once, few, many, or a class where the clone is expanded.

j_gene: TRBJ2-5; v_gene: TRBV18; abundance: NA; d_gene: TRBD2; CDR3aa: CASSPPGVTSGGERRETQYF; CDR3nt: TGTGCCAGCTCACCCCCGGGGGTGACTAGCGGGGGGGAGAGAAGGGAGACCCAGTACTTC
j_gene: TRBJ2-2; v_gene: TRBV29-1; abundance: NA; d_gene: TRBD1; CDR3aa: CSVEDNDGQGVPGELFF; CDR3nt: TGCAGCGTTGAAGATAACGACGGACAGGGTGTCCCCGGGGAGCTGTTTTTT
j_gene: TRBJ2-7; v_gene: TRBV28; abundance: NA; d_gene: NA; CDR3aa: CASTAGGSYEQYF; CDR3nt: TGTGCCAGCACTGCGGGCGGCTCCTACGAGCAGTACTTC
j_gene: TRBJ2-1; v_gene: TRBV7-2; abundance: NA; d_gene: NA; CDR3aa: CASTPWRDSYNEQFF; CDR3nt: TGTGCCAGCACCCCCTGGAGGGATTCCTACAATGAGCAGTTCTTC
j_gene: TRBJ2-7; v_gene: TRBV2; abundance: NA; d_gene: TRBD2; CDR3aa: CASEGLAGVEDEQYF; CDR3nt: TGTGCCAGCGAGGGACTAGCGGGAGTAGAGGACGAGCAGTACTTC
j_gene: TRBJ1-3; v_gene: TRBV5-8; abundance: few; d_gene: NA; CDR3aa: CASSSGQFSGNTIYF; CDR3nt: TGTGCCAGCAGCTCCGGACAGTTCTCTGGAAACACCATATATTTT
j_gene: TRBJ2-7; v_gene: TRBV28; abundance: NA; d_gene: NA; CDR3aa: CASRPPIPYEQYF; CDR3nt: TGTGCCAGCAGGCCCCCTATCCCCTACGAGCAGTACTTC
j_gene: TRBJ1-1; v_gene: TRBV4-3; abundance: NA; d_gene: NA; CDR3aa: CASSQGRPGNTEAFF; CDR3nt: TGCGCCAGCAGCCAAGGGCGACCGGGGAACACTGAAGCTTTCTTT
j_gene: TRBJ2-7; v_gene: TRBV30; abundance: NA; d_gene: NA; CDR3aa: CAWKEGISYEQYF; CDR3nt: TGTGCCTGGAAGGAGGGGATCTCCTACGAGCAGTACTTC
j_gene: TRBJ2-3; v_gene: TRBV7-2; abundance: NA; d_gene: NA; CDR3aa: CASSLAAADTQYF; CDR3nt: TGTGCCAGCAGCTTAGCGGCGGCAGATACGCAGTATTTT
j_gene: TRBJ1-1; v_gene: TRBV4-2; abundance: NA; d_gene: TRBD1; CDR3aa: CASSQDLDRRPKTEAFF; CDR3nt: TGTGCCAGCAGCCAAGATTTGGACAGGCGGCCCAAGACTGAAGCTTTCTTT
j_gene: TRBJ2-1; v_gene: TRBV7-2; abundance: NA; d_gene: TRBD2; CDR3aa: CASSPTSGRLNNEQFF; CDR3nt: TGTGCCAGCAGCCCCACTAGCGGGAGGCTTAACAATGAGCAGTTCTTC
j_gene: TRBJ2-5; v_gene: TRBV9; abundance: NA; d_gene: TRBD2; CDR3aa: CASSVSAGGQETQYF; CDR3nt: TGTGCCAGCAGCGTATCCGCGGGAGGGCAAGAGACCCAGTACTTC
j_gene: TRBJ2-3; v_gene: TRBV2; abundance: once; d_gene: NA; CDR3aa: CASSWDSVRTDTQYF; CDR3nt: TGTGCCAGCAGTTGGGATAGCGTTCGCACAGATACGCAGTATTTT
j_gene: TRBJ2-7; v_gene: TRBV7-8; abundance: once; d_gene: NA; CDR3aa: CASSPSQVPSYEQYF; CDR3nt: TGTGCCAGCAGCCCTAGCCAGGTTCCCTCCTACGAGCAGTACTTC
j_gene: TRBJ2-2; v_gene: TRBV19; abundance: NA; d_gene: TRBD1; CDR3aa: CASSILGDRVFSGELFF; CDR3nt: TGTGCCAGTAGTATCCTGGGGGACAGGGTGTTTTCCGGGGAGCTGTTTTTT
j_gene: TRBJ2-5; v_gene: TRBV6-1; abundance: NA; d_gene: TRBD1; CDR3aa: CASSETDRGLVETQYF; CDR3nt: TGTGCCAGCAGTGAAACGGACAGGGGGCTCGTTGAGACCCAGTACTTC
j_gene: TRBJ2-1; v_gene: TRBV7-9; abundance: NA; d_gene: TRBD2; CDR3aa: CASSLNSGRYNEQFF; CDR3nt: TGTGCCAGCAGCTTAAATAGCGGGCGGTACAATGAGCAGTTCTTC
j_gene: TRBJ1-1; v_gene: TRBV7-2; abundance: NA; d_gene: NA; CDR3aa: CASSLVPGVNTEAFF; CDR3nt: TGTGCCAGCAGCTTAGTTCCGGGGGTGAACACTGAAGCTTTCTTT
j_gene: TRBJ2-3; v_gene: TRBV7-9; abundance: NA; d_gene: NA; CDR3aa: CASSLLGLGDTQYF; CDR3nt: TGTGCCAGCAGCTTGCTGGGGCTAGGGGATACGCAGTATTTT
j_gene: TRBJ1-6; v_gene: TRBV4-1; abundance: few; d_gene: NA; CDR3aa: CASSQFYGSYNSPLHF; CDR3nt: TGCGCCAGCAGCCAGTTCTACGGCTCCTATAATTCACCCCTCCACTTT
j_gene: TRBJ2-5; v_gene: TRBV27; abundance: NA; d_gene: TRBD2; CDR3aa: CASRHGTSGLRGETQYF; CDR3nt: TGTGCCAGCAGGCATGGGACTAGCGGGTTGAGGGGAGAGACCCAGTACTTC
j_gene: TRBJ2-5; v_gene: TRBV21-1; abundance: NA; d_gene: NA; CDR3aa: CASSKGGRSETQYF; CDR3nt: TGTGCCAGCAGCAAAGGAGGAAGGTCAGAGACCCAGTACTTC
j_gene: TRBJ1-4; v_gene: TRBV7-9; abundance: NA; d_gene: TRBD1; CDR3aa: CASSSRDRGSSKLFF; CDR3nt: TGTGCCAGCAGCTCAAGGGACAGGGGTTCGTCAAAACTGTTTTTT
j_gene: TRBJ2-1; v_gene: TRBV12-5; abundance: NA; d_gene: NA; CDR3aa: CASGLANELPRVSYNEQFF; CDR3nt: TGTGCTAGTGGTTTGGCCAATGAACTTCCCAGGGTCTCCTACAATGAGCAGTTCTTC
j_gene: TRBJ2-3; v_gene: TRBV30; abundance: once; d_gene: NA; CDR3aa: CAWSPGSDTQYF; CDR3nt: TGTGCCTGGAGTCCGGGTTCAGATACGCAGTATTTT
j_gene: TRBJ2-5; v_gene: TRBV5-6; abundance: few; d_gene: TRBD2; CDR3aa: CASSLFLAGGETQYF; CDR3nt: TGTGCCAGCAGCTTGTTCCTAGCGGGGGGTGAGACCCAGTACTTC
j_gene: TRBJ2-1; v_gene: TRBV5-6; abundance: NA; d_gene: TRBD1; CDR3aa: CASSPGGFYNEQFF; CDR3nt: TGTGCCAGCAGCCCAGGGGGTTTCTACAATGAGCAGTTCTTC
j_gene: TRBJ1-4; v_gene: TRBV27; abundance: NA; d_gene: TRBD1; CDR3aa: CASSFRDRYNEKLFF; CDR3nt: TGTGCCAGCAGTTTCCGGGACAGGTATAATGAAAAACTGTTTTTT
j_gene: TRBJ2-7; v_gene: TRBV4-1; abundance: few; d_gene: NA; CDR3aa: CASSQEGRPPYEQYF; CDR3nt: TGCGCCAGCAGCCAAGAAGGCAGGCCCCCCTACGAGCAGTACTTC
j_gene: TRBJ2-7; v_gene: TRBV5-8; abundance: few; d_gene: NA; CDR3aa: CASSLSREYEQYF; CDR3nt: TGTGCCAGCAGCTTATCCCGAGAGTACGAGCAGTACTTC
j_gene: TRBJ2-7; v_gene: TRBV7-8; abundance: once; d_gene: NA; CDR3aa: CASSRSGYEQYF; CDR3nt: TGTGCCAGCAGCCGAAGCGGGTACGAGCAGTACTTC
j_gene: TRBJ2-3; v_gene: TRBV27; abundance: once; d_gene: TRBD2; CDR3aa: CASSSLTSGRATDTQYF; CDR3nt: TGTGCCAGCAGTTCGTTAACTAGCGGGAGGGCCACAGATACGCAGTATTTT
j_gene: TRBJ2-7; v_gene: TRBV27; abundance: NA; d_gene: TRBD2; CDR3aa: CASSPRLAGDEQYF; CDR3nt: TGTGCCAGCAGTCCCCGACTAGCGGGAGACGAGCAGTACTTC
j_gene: TRBJ2-3; v_gene: TRBV19; abundance: NA; d_gene: TRBD1; CDR3aa: CASSIAGTGPSTDTQYF; CDR3nt: TGTGCCAGTAGTATTGCGGGGACAGGACCTAGCACAGATACGCAGTATTTT
j_gene: TRBJ2-1; v_gene: TRBV9; abundance: NA; d_gene: TRBD1; CDR3aa: CASSLGDREYNEQFF; CDR3nt: TGTGCCAGCAGCTTAGGGGACAGGGAATACAATGAGCAGTTCTTC
j_gene: TRBJ2-7; v_gene: TRBV7-3; abundance: NA; d_gene: TRBD2; CDR3aa: CASSLTPSGSGSYEQYF; CDR3nt: TGTGCCAGCAGCTTAACCCCCTCGGGTAGCGGGAGCTACGAGCAGTACTTC
j_gene: TRBJ1-5; v_gene: TRBV28; abundance: NA; d_gene: NA; CDR3aa: CASRKDRNNQPQHF; CDR3nt: TGTGCCAGCAGAAAAGACAGGAACAATCAGCCCCAGCATTTT
j_gene: TRBJ2-1; v_gene: TRBV19; abundance: NA; d_gene: NA; CDR3aa: CASSIDGAGRRGDQGQFF; CDR3nt: TGTGCCAGTAGTATAGATGGGGCGGGGAGGCGGGGAGACCAGGGGCAGTTCTTC
j_gene: TRBJ2-6; v_gene: TRBV19; abundance: NA; d_gene: TRBD1; CDR3aa: CASSRQGYGANVLTF; CDR3nt: TGTGCCAGTAGTAGACAGGGGTACGGGGCCAACGTCCTGACTTTC
j_gene: TRBJ2-1; v_gene: TRBV7-2; abundance: NA; d_gene: TRBD1; CDR3aa: CASSTTGGDVNEQFF; CDR3nt: TGTGCCAGCAGCACGACAGGGGGCGATGTCAATGAGCAGTTCTTC
j_gene: TRBJ1-2; v_gene: TRBV4-1; abundance: NA; d_gene: TRBD1; CDR3aa: CASSPPGQGLGGYTF; CDR3nt: TGCGCCAGCAGCCCCCCGGGACAGGGCTTGGGGGGCTACACCTTC
j_gene: TRBJ2-7; v_gene: TRBV7-9; abundance: few; d_gene: NA; CDR3aa: CASSLTAELPQHF; CDR3nt: TGTGCCAGCAGCTTAACCGCCGAACTACCTCAGCACTTC
j_gene: TRBJ2-1; v_gene: TRBV9; abundance: NA; d_gene: TRBD2; CDR3aa: CASSVPLAGDGPRGSYNEQFF; CDR3nt: TGTGCCAGCAGCGTCCCCTTAGCGGGGGACGGGCCCAGGGGCTCCTACAATGAGCAGTTCTTC
j_gene: TRBJ2-3; v_gene: TRBV4-2; abundance: NA; d_gene: NA; CDR3aa: CASSVDSADTQYF; CDR3nt: TGTGCCAGCAGCGTAGACTCCGCAGATACGCAGTATTTT
j_gene: TRBJ2-7; v_gene: TRBV6-1; abundance: NA; d_gene: NA; CDR3aa: CASTETVGGSYEQYF; CDR3nt: TGTGCCAGCACCGAAACCGTAGGGGGCTCCTACGAGCAGTACTTC
j_gene: TRBJ2-2; v_gene: TRBV2; abundance: NA; d_gene: NA; CDR3aa: CATARTVIANTGELFF; CDR3nt: TGTGCCACAGCCCGGACTGTTATCGCGAACACCGGGGAGCTGTTTTTT
j_gene: TRBJ1-5; v_gene: TRBV15; abundance: NA; d_gene: TRBD1; CDR3aa: CATSRGRQGHLGNQPQHF; CDR3nt: TGTGCCACCAGCAGAGGGAGACAGGGCCATTTAGGGAATCAGCCCCAGCATTTT
j_gene: TRBJ1-5; v_gene: TRBV28; abundance: NA; d_gene: NA; CDR3aa: CASGGHSNQPQHF; CDR3nt: TGTGCCAGCGGGGGCCATAGCAATCAGCCCCAGCATTTT
j_gene: TRBJ1-1; v_gene: TRBV6-5; abundance: NA; d_gene: TRBD1; CDR3aa: CASIRQGLHTEAFF; CDR3nt: TGTGCCAGCATACGACAGGGATTACACACTGAAGCTTTCTTT
j_gene: TRBJ2-7; v_gene: TRBV14; abundance: NA; d_gene: TRBD2; CDR3aa: CASSRRSSIAGGLSYEQYF; CDR3nt: TGTGCCAGCAGCCGACGTTCGAGCATAGCGGGAGGCCTGTCCTACGAGCAGTACTTC
j_gene: TRBJ1-5; v_gene: TRBV7-6; abundance: NA; d_gene: TRBD1; CDR3aa: CASSRQGRNQPQHF; CDR3nt: TGTGCCAGCAGCCGACAGGGTCGCAATCAGCCCCAGCATTTT
j_gene: TRBJ1-5; v_gene: TRBV21-1; abundance: NA; d_gene: NA; CDR3aa: CASSPETSGQPQHF; CDR3nt: TGTGCCAGCAGCCCCGAAACTTCGGGTCAGCCCCAGCATTTT
j_gene: TRBJ2-3; v_gene: TRBV7-8; abundance: NA; d_gene: TRBD2; CDR3aa: CASSLDRARTSGRGSDTQYF; CDR3nt: TGTGCCAGCAGCTTAGACAGGGCCCGGACTAGCGGGAGGGGGTCCGATACGCAGTATTTT
j_gene: TRBJ1-2; v_gene: TRBV28; abundance: NA; d_gene: NA; CDR3aa: CASGMLRRTEAYGYTF; CDR3nt: TGTGCCAGCGGGATGTTGCGGAGGACAGAGGCCTATGGCTACACCTTC